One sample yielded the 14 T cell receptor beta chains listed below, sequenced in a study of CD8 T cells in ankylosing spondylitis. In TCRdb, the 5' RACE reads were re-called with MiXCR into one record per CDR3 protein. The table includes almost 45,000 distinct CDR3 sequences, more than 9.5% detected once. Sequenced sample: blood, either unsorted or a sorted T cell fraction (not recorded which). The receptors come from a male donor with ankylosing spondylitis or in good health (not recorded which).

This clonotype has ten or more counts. The CDR3 here is CASSHQGAYNEQFF. For the CDR3, the DNA is TGTGCCAGCAGCCACCAGGGGGCCTACAATGAGCAGTTCTTC. This sequence joins TRBV7-6 and TRBJ2-1; 7 bases line up with TRBD1. Germline V lookup: CDR1 SGHVS, CDR2 FNYEAQ. The CDR3 runs 14 residues. J was trimmed by 2 bases and V by 5 bases; bases with no gene match: 3.

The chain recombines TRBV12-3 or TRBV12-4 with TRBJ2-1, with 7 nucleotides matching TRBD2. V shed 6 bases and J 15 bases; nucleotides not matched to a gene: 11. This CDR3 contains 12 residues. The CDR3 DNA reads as TGTGCCAGCAGGGGAGGACTAGGACTATTGTTCTTC. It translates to CASRGGLGLLFF.

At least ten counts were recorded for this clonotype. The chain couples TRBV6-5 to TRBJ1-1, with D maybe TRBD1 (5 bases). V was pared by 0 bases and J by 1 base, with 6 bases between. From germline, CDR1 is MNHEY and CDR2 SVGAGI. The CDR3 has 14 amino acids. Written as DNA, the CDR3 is TGTGCCAGCAGTTACTCGGGGGGGAACACTGAAGCTTTCTTT. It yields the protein CASSYSGGNTEAFF.

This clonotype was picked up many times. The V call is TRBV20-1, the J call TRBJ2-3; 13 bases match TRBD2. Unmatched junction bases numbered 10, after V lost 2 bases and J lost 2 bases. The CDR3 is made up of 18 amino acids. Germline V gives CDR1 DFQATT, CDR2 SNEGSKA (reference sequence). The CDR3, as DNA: TGCAGTGCTAGAACGGGACTAGCGGGGTTGGGGGACACAGATACGCAGTATTTT. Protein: CSARTGLAGLGDTDTQYF.

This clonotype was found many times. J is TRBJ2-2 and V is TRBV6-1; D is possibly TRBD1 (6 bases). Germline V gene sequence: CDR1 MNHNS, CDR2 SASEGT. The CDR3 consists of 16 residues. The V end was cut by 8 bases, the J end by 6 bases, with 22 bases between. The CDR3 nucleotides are TGTGCCAGCTCCGGGATTGACAGGTCTTTGTCCGGGGAGCTGTTTTTT. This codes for CASSGIDRSLSGELFF.

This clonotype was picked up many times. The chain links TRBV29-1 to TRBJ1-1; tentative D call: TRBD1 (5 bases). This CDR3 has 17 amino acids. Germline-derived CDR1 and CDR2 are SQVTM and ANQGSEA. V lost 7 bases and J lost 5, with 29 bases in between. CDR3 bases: TGCAGCGCGACCATCCGGTGGCAGGGTGTAGGATTGACTGAAGCTTTCTTT. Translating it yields CSATIRWQGVGLTEAFF.

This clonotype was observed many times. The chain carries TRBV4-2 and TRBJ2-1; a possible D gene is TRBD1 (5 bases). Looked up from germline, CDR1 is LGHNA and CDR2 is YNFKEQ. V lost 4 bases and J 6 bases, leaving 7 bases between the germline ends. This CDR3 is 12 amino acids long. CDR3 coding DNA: TGTGCCAGCAGCCCTGACAGCAATGAGCAGTTCTTC. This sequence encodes CASSPDSNEQFF.

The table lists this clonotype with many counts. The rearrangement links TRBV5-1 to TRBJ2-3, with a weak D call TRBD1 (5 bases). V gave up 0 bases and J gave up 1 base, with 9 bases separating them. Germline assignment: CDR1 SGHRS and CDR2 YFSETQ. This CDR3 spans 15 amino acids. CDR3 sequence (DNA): TGCGCCAGCAGCTTGGCAGGGCCTGGCACAGATACGCAGTATTTT. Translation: CASSLAGPGTDTQYF.

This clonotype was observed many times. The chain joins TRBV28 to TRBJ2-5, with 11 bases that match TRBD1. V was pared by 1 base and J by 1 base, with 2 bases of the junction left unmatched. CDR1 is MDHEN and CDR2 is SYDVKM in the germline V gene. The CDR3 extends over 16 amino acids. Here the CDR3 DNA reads TGTGCCAGCAGTTTATCCGGGACAGGGGGCCAAGAGACCCAGTACTTC. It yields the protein CASSLSGTGGQETQYF.

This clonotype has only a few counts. The CDR3 sequence: CASSQDLEGVGSPLHF. CDR3 nucleotides: TGTGCCAGCAGCCAAGATCTAGAGGGGGTAGGTTCACCCCTCCACTTT. The genes are TRBV3-1 and TRBJ1-6; maybe TRBD1 (6 bases). This CDR3 comprises 16 residues. CDR1 and CDR2 (germline): LGHDT, YNNKEL (reference sequence). The V end was cut by 0 bases, the J end by 9 bases, with 15 bases between.

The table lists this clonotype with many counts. This chain's CDR3 is CASSLSETSAGLESPLHF. Here the CDR3 DNA reads TGCGCCAGCAGCTTGTCAGAGACGTCGGCAGGGCTAGAGTCACCCCTCCACTTT. The V gene is TRBV5-1, the J gene TRBJ1-6; the D gene is possibly TRBD1 (5 bases). Deletions cut 1 base from V and 10 bases from J, with 24 bases between. The CDR3 length is 18 residues. Per the germline V gene, CDR1 is SGHRS and CDR2 is YFSETQ.

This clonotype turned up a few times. CDR3 DNA sequence: TGTGCCACCAGTGATGGCGGAAAAGAGACCCAGTACTTC. Amino acid sequence: CATSDGGKETQYF. The gene calls are TRBV24-1 and TRBJ2-5; D unresolved. The V end was cut by 3 bases, the J end by 3 bases, with 7 bases between. This CDR3 is 13 amino acids long. Looked up from germline, CDR1 is KGHDR and CDR2 is SFDVKD.

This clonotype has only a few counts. The CDR3 DNA sequence: TGTGCCAGCAGCTTAGACCCAGGGGGGAACACCGGGGAGCTGTTTTTT. This encodes CASSLDPGGNTGELFF. The chain joins TRBV7-7 to TRBJ2-2; TRBD1 matches 7 bases. The trim removed 1 base at V and 1 base at J, leaving 3 bases unmatched. Per germline, CDR1 SSHAT and CDR2 FNYEAQ (reference sequence). The CDR3 is 16 residues long.

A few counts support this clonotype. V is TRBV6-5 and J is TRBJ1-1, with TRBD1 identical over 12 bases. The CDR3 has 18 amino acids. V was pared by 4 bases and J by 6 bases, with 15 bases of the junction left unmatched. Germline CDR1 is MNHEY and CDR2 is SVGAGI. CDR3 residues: CASSLIGDRGQSIAEAFF. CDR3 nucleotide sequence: TGTGCCAGCAGTTTGATAGGGGACAGGGGGCAGTCTATCGCTGAAGCTTTCTTT.